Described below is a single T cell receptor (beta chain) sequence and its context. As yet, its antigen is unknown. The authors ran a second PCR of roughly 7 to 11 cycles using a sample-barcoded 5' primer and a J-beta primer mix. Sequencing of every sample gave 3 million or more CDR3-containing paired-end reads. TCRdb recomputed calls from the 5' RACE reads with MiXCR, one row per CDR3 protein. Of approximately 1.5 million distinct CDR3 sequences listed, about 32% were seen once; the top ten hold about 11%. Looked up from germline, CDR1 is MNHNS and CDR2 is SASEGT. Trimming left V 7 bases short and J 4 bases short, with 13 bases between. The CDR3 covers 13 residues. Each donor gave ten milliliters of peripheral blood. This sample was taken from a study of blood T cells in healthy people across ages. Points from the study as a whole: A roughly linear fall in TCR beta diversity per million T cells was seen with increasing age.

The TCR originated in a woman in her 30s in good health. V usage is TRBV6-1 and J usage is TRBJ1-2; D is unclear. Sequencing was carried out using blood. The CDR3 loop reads CASNLGRLYGYTF. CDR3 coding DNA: TGTGCCAGCAACTTGGGCAGACTCTATGGCTACACCTTC.